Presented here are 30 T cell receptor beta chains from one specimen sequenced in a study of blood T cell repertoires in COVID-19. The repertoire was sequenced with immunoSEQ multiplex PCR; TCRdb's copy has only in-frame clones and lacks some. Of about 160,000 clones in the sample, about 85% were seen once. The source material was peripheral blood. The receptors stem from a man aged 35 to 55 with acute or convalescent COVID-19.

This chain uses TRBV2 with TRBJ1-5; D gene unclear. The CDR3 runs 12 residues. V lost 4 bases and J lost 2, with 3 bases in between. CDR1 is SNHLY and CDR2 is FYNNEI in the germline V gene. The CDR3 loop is CASSARNQPQHF. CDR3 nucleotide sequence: TGTGCCAGCAGTGCTCGCAATCAGCCCCAGCATTTT.

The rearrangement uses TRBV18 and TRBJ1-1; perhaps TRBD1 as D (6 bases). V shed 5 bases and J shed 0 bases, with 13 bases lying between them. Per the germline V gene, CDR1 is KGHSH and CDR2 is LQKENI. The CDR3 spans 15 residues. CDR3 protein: CASSTRGQMNTEAFF. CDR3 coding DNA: TGTGCCAGCTCAACCCGTGGACAGATGAACACTGAAGCTTTCTTT.

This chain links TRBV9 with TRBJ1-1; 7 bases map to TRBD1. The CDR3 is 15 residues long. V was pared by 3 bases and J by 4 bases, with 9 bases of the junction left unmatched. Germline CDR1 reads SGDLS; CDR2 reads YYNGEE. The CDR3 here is CASSARQGISTEAFF. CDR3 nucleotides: TGTGCCAGCAGCGCAAGACAGGGAATTAGCACTGAAGCTTTCTTT.

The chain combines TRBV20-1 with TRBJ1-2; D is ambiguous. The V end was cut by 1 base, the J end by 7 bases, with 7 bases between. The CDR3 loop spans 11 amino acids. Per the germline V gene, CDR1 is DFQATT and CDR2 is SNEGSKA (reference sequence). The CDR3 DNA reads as TGCAGTGCTAGAGGCGTTAGTGGCTACACCTTC. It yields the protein CSARGVSGYTF.

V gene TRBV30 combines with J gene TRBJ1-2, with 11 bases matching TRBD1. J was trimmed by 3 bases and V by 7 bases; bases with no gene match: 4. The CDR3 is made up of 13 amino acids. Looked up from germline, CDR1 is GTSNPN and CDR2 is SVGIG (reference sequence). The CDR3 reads CAFRTGGDYGYTF. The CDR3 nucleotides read TGTGCCTTTCGGACAGGGGGCGACTATGGCTACACCTTC.

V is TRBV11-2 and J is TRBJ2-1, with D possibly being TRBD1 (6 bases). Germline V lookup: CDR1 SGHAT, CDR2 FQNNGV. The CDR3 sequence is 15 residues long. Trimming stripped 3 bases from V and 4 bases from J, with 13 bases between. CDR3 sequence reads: CASSFGTRYYNEQFF. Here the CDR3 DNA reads TGTGCCAGCAGCTTCGGGACAAGATATTACAATGAGCAGTTCTTC.

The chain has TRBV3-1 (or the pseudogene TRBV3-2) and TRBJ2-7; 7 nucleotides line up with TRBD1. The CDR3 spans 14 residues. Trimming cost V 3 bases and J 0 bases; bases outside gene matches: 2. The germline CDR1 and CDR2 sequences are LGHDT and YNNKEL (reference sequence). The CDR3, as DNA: TGTGCCAGCAGCCAGGGACAGAGCTCCTACGAGCAGTACTTC. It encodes CASSQGQSSYEQYF.

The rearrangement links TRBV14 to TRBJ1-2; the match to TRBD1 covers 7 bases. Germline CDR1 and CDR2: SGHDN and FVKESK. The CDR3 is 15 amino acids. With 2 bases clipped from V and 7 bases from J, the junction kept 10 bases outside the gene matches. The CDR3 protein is CASSQNTGDARGYTF. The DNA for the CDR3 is TGTGCCAGCAGCCAAAACACAGGGGACGCACGTGGCTACACCTTC.

This CDR3 is CASASTDYSNQPQHF. In nucleotides, the CDR3 is TGTGCCAGTGCATCGACTGATTATAGCAATCAGCCCCAGCATTTT. The rearrangement links TRBV19 to TRBJ1-5; no definite D call. The V gene lost 8 bases and the J gene lost 0 bases, with 14 bases spanning the gap. This CDR3 spans 15 amino acids. Germline values: CDR1 LNHDA, CDR2 SQIVND (reference sequence).

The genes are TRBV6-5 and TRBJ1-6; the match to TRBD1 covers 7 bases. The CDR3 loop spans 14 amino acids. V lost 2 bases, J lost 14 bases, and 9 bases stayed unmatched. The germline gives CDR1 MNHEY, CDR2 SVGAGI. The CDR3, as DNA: TGTGCCAGCAGTTACGGACAGGCTCCCCTCACCCTCCACTTT. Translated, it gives CASSYGQAPLTLHF.

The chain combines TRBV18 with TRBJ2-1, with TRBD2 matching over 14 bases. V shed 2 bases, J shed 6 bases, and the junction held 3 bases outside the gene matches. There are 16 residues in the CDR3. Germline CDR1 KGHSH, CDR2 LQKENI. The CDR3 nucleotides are TGTGCCAGCTCACCAGGACTAGCGGGGGGATTCAATGAGCAGTTCTTC. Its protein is CASSPGLAGGFNEQFF.

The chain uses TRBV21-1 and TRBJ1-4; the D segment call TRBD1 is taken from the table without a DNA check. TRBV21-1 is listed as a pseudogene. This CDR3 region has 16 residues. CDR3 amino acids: CASSPQPGATNEKLFF. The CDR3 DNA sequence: TGTGCCAGCAGCCCCCAACCAGGTGCAACTAATGAAAAACTGTTTTTT.

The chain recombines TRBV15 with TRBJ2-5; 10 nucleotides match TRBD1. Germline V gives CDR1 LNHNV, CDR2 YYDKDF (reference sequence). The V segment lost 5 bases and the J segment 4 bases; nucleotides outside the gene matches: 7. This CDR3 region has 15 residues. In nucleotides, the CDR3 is TGTGCCACCAGCGGACGGGACAGGGGTGGAGAGACCCAGTACTTC. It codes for CATSGRDRGGETQYF.

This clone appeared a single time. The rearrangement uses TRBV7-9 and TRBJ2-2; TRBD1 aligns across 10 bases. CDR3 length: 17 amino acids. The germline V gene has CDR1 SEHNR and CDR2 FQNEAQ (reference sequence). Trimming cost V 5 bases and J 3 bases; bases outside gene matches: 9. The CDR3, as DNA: TGTGCCAGCAGCCTCCAGCGGGACAGGGGCTACACCGGGGAGCTGTTTTTT. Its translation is CASSLQRDRGYTGELFF.

CDR3 DNA: TGTGCCAGCAGCCAAGGGACTCTTGGAGGGGCTAACTATGGCTACACCTTC. This encodes CASSQGTLGGANYGYTF. V is TRBV5-4 and J is TRBJ1-2; a possible D gene is TRBD1 (5 bases). V was trimmed by 4 bases and J by 0 bases, leaving 19 bases between them. Germline V gene sequence: CDR1 SGHNT, CDR2 YYREEE (reference sequence). The CDR3 runs 17 residues.

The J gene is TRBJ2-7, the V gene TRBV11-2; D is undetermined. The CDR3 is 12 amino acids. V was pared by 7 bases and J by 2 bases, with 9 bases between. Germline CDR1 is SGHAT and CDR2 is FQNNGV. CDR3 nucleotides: TGTGCCAGCACCCGTAGCACCTACGAGCAGTACTTC. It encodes CASTRSTYEQYF.

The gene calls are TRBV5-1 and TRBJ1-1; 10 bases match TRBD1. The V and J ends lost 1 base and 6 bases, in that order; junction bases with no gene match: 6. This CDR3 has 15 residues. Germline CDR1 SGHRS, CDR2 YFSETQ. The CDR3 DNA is TGCGCCAGCAGCTTGACGGGACAGGGGCTTGCTGAAGCTTTCTTT. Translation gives CASSLTGQGLAEAFF.

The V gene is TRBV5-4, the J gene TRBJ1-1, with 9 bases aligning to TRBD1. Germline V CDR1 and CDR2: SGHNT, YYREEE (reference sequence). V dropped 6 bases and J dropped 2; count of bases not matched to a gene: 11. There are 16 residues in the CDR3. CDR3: CASTPTGGSPNTEAFF. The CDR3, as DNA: TGTGCCAGCACCCCAACAGGGGGCTCTCCCAACACTGAAGCTTTCTTT. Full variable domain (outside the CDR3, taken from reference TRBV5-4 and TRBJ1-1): ETGVTQSPTHLIKTRGQQVTLRCSSQSGHNTVSWYQQALGQGPQFIFQYYREEENGRGNFPPRFSGLQFPNYSSELNVNALELDDSALYLCASTPTGGSPNTEAFFGQGTRLTVV.

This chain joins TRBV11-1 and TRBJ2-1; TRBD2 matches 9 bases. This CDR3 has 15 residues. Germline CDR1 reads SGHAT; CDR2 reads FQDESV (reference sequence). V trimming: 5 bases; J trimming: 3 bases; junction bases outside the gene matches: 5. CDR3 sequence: CASSQLSGGYNEQFF. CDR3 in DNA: TGTGCCAGCAGCCAACTTAGCGGGGGCTACAATGAGCAGTTCTTC.

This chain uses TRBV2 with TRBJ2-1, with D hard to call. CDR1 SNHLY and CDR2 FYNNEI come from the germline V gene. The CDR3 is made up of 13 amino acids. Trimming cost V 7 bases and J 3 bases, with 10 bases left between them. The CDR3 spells CASTYTNYNEQFF. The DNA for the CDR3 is TGTGCCAGCACGTACACCAACTACAATGAGCAGTTCTTC.

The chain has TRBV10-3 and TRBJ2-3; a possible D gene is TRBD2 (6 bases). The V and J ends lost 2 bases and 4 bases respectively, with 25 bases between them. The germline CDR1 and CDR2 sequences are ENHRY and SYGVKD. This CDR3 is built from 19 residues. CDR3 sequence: CAISEPRRGKRSKPDTQYF. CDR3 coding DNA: TGTGCCATCAGTGAGCCACGTCGGGGGAAACGATCAAAACCAGATACGCAGTATTTT.

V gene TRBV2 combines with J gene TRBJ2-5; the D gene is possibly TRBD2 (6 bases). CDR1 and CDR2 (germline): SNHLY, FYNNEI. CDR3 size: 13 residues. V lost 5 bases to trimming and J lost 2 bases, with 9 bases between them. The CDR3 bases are TGTGCCAGCAGTTCCGCGGGGCAAGAGACCCAGTACTTC. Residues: CASSSAGQETQYF.

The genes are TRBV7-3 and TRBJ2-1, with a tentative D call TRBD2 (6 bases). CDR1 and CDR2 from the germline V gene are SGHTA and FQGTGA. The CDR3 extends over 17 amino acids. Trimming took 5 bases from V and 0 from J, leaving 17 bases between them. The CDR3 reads CASSPTSPKSSYNEQFF. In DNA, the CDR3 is TGTGCCAGCAGCCCTACTAGCCCAAAAAGCTCCTACAATGAGCAGTTCTTC.

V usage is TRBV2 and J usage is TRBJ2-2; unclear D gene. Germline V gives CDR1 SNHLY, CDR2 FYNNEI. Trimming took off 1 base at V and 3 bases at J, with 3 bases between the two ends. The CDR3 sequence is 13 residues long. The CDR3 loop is CASSEGHTGELFF. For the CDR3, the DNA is TGTGCCAGCAGTGAAGGGCACACCGGGGAGCTGTTTTTT. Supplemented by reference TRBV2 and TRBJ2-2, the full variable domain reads EPEVTQTPSHQVTQMGQEVILRCVPISNHLYFYWYRQILGQKVEFLVSFYNNEISEKSEIFDDQFSVERPDGSNFTLKIRSTKLEDSAMYFCASSEGHTGELFFGEGSRLTVL.

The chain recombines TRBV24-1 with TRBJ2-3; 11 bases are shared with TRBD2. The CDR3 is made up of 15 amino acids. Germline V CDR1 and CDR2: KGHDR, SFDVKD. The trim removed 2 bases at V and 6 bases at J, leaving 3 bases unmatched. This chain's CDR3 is CATSDSTSGVDTQYF. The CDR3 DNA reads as TGTGCCACCAGTGATTCGACTAGCGGGGTGGATACGCAGTATTTT.

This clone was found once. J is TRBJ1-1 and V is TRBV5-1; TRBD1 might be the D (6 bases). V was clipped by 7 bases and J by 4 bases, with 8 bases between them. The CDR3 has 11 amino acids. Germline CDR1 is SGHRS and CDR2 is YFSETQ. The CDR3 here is CASRGATEAFF. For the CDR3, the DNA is TGCGCCAGCCGGGGGGCCACTGAAGCTTTCTTT.

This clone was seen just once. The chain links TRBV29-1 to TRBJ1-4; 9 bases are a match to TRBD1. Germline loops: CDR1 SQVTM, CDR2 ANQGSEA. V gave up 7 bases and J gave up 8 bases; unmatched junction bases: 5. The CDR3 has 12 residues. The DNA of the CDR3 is TGCAGCGCTAGGACAGGGGACGAAAAACTGTTTTTT. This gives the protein CSARTGDEKLFF.

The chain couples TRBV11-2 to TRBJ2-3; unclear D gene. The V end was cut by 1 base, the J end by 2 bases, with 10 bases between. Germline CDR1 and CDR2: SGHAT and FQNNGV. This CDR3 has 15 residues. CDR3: CASSLVGRHTDTQYF. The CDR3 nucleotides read TGTGCCAGCAGCTTAGTGGGCAGGCACACAGATACGCAGTATTTT.

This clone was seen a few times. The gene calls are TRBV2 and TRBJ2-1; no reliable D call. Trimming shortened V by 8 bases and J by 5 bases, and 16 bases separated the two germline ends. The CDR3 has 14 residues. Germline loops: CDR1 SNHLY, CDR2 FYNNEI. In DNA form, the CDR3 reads TGTGCCAGCTTCTACGGTTCCTCGAACAATGAGCAGTTCTTC. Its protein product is CASFYGSSNNEQFF.

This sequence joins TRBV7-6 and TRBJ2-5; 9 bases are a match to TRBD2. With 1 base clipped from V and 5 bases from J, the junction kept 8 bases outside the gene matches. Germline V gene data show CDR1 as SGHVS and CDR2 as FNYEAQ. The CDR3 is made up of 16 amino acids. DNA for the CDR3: TGTGCCAGCAGCTTAGTATCGCGGGGGGGCCCTGAGACCCAGTACTTC. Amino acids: CASSLVSRGGPETQYF.